Below are 15 T cell receptor beta chains sequenced from a single sample in a study of shared clonotypes between healthy human individuals. TCRdb's table, derived via immunoSEQ multiplex PCR, lists solely in-frame clones and lacks some. The table has a few hundred thousand clones, 65% to 80% seen once. The specimen was PBMCs. The receptors here all came from a woman aged 40 to 50 in good health. Some clones in this sample may be carry-over from other donors' samples.

This sequence joins TRBV6-1 and TRBJ2-2; D not certain. The CDR3 is 12 amino acids. Germline V gene lookup returns CDR1 MNHNS and CDR2 SASEGT. Trimming took off 3 bases at V and 4 bases at J, with 3 bases between the two ends. The DNA for the CDR3 is TGTGCCAGCAGTGATAGCACCGGGGAGCTGTTTTTT. Encoded protein: CASSDSTGELFF.

CDR3 in DNA: TGTGCCAGCAGCTGGGACGGCTACTACGAGCAGTACTTC. Its protein product is CASSWDGYYEQYF. The chain recombines TRBV27 with TRBJ2-7, with D perhaps assigned TRBD1 or TRBD2 (5 bases each). The V and J ends lost 6 bases and 3 bases respectively, with 12 bases between them. Germline-derived CDR1 and CDR2 are MNHEY and SMNVEV (reference sequence). This CDR3 is built from 13 residues.

The chain uses TRBV7-2 and TRBJ2-7, with 8 bases aligning to TRBD2. The CDR3 is 14 residues long. Trimming took 5 bases from V and 6 from J; bases not matched to a gene: 9. Germline loops: CDR1 SGHTA, CDR2 FQGNSA. CDR3 loop: CASSPRGGQSEQYF. CDR3 coding DNA: TGTGCCAGCAGCCCCCGGGGGGGGCAGAGCGAGCAGTACTTC.

The count of this clone is one. The chain has TRBV4-1 and TRBJ2-1; a weak D match, TRBD2 (5 bases). This CDR3 has 14 residues. Germline V gives CDR1 MGHRA, CDR2 YSYEKL. V was pared by 0 bases and J by 8 bases, with 11 bases between. CDR3 sequence: CASSQDREGDEQFF. The CDR3, as DNA: TGCGCCAGCAGCCAAGATCGTGAGGGAGATGAGCAGTTCTTC.

This clone was observed many times. The chain joins TRBV10-3 to TRBJ2-2; D tentatively fits TRBD1 or TRBD2 (5 bases each). V was cut by 10 bases and J by 3 bases, with 15 bases left in between. Per germline, CDR1 ENHRY and CDR2 SYGVKD. CDR3 length: 14 amino acids. The CDR3 DNA reads as TGTGCCAGCAGGTCAGGGACGGACACCGGGGAGCTGTTTTTT. It encodes CASRSGTDTGELFF.

The chain has TRBV13 and TRBJ2-5; 12 bases line up with TRBD1. Losses at the gene ends were 6 bases for V and 5 bases for J; bases not matched to a gene: 7. The germline V gene has CDR1 PRHDT and CDR2 FYEKMQ (reference sequence). The CDR3 loop spans 15 amino acids. CDR3 nucleotides: TGTGCCAGCAGTGACGCCGGGACAGGGGGCGAGACCCAGTACTTC. It encodes CASSDAGTGGETQYF.

This clone was observed a handful of times. The chain combines TRBV30 with TRBJ2-6; 7 nucleotides agree with TRBD1. V gave up 1 base and J gave up 0 bases; unmatched junction bases: 6. The CDR3 extends over 17 amino acids. Germline V lookup: CDR1 GTSNPN, CDR2 SVGIG (reference sequence). DNA for the CDR3: TGTGCCTGGAGTGGACAGGGATGGGGCTCTGGGGCCAACGTCCTGACTTTC. This codes for CAWSGQGWGSGANVLTF.

The chain recombines TRBV6-5 with TRBJ2-3, with D possibly TRBD2 on 5 matching bases. V was trimmed by 5 bases and J by 0 bases, leaving 12 bases between them. The CDR3 has 15 amino acids. CDR1 and CDR2 (germline): MNHEY, SVGAGI. The CDR3 coding sequence is TGTGCCAGCAGTACTCGGAGGCCTAGCACAGATACGCAGTATTTT. This gives the protein CASSTRRPSTDTQYF.

CDR3 sequence reads: CASSGDLGFTGELFF. CDR3 DNA sequence: TGTGCCAGTAGTGGGGACTTAGGGTTCACCGGGGAGCTGTTTTTT. The chain couples TRBV19 to TRBJ2-2; D is possibly TRBD2 (6 bases). The V end lost 5 bases, the J end lost 4 bases, and 14 bases lay between the germline ends. Germline loops: CDR1 LNHDA, CDR2 SQIVND (reference sequence). This CDR3 has 15 amino acids.

This clone has a handful of counts. The chain couples TRBV10-3 to TRBJ1-5; D not resolved. Trimming took 4 bases from V and 1 from J, leaving 8 bases between them. This CDR3 spans 14 amino acids. In germline, CDR1 is ENHRY, CDR2 SYGVKD. Written as DNA, the CDR3 is TGTGCCATCAGTGGTGGGTTGAGCAATCAGCCCCAGCATTTT. It codes for CAISGGLSNQPQHF.

V is TRBV9 and J is TRBJ2-5, with 14 bases fitting TRBD2. The germline gives CDR1 SGDLS, CDR2 YYNGEE. The CDR3 is made up of 15 amino acids. Losses at the gene ends were 4 bases for V and 5 bases for J; bases not matched to a gene: 4. CDR3 loop: CASSPGLAGVETQYF. In DNA, the CDR3 is TGTGCCAGCAGCCCGGGACTAGCGGGAGTGGAGACCCAGTACTTC.

V gene TRBV5-1 combines with J gene TRBJ2-1; 7 bases line up with TRBD1. The CDR3 extends over 15 amino acids. The germline gives CDR1 SGHRS, CDR2 YFSETQ. Germline trimming cut 4 bases from V and 2 bases from J; bases unmatched to any gene: 6. DNA for the CDR3: TGCGCCAGCAGCCTGGAGAGGGGGCCCTACAATGAGCAGTTCTTC. Protein: CASSLERGPYNEQFF.

This clone is deemed medium-sized. This sample also contains other DNA sequences that code for the same CDR3. The V gene is TRBV30, the J gene TRBJ1-5; D not certain. The CDR3 is 15 amino acids. Between the trimmed V and J ends, which lost 0 bases and 2 bases, there was a span of 11 bases. The germline V gene encodes CDR1 GTSNPN and CDR2 SVGIG (reference sequence). CDR3 bases: TGTGCCTGGAGTGTACCCATATCAGGCAATCAGCCCCAGCATTTT. Encoded protein: CAWSVPISGNQPQHF.

The chain joins TRBV5-4 to TRBJ1-1; D possibly corresponds to TRBD1 (5 bases). Trimming shortened V by 10 bases and J by 1 base, and 14 bases separated the two germline ends. CDR1 is SGHNT and CDR2 is YYREEE in the germline V gene (reference sequence). This CDR3 region has 13 residues. CDR3 DNA sequence: TGTGCCGTCAGACAGAGTCCGAACACTGAAGCTTTCTTT. It is translated as CAVRQSPNTEAFF.

The CDR3 DNA reads TGTGCCAGCTCATCAAGACTAGTCTCCACAGATACGCAGTATTTT. Protein sequence: CASSSRLVSTDTQYF. This chain uses TRBV18 with TRBJ2-3; perhaps TRBD2 as D (6 bases). Germline CDR1 is KGHSH and CDR2 is LQKENI. Trimming removed 5 bases at V and 2 bases at J, with 14 bases between. The CDR3 loop spans 15 amino acids. The variable domain in full, with the rest retrieved from reference TRBV18 and TRBJ2-3, is NAGVMQNPRHLVRRRGQEARLRCSPMKGHSHVYWYRQLPEEGLKFMVYLQKENIIDESGMPKERFSAEFPKEGPSILRIQQVVRGDSAAYFCASSSRLVSTDTQYFGPGTRLTVL.